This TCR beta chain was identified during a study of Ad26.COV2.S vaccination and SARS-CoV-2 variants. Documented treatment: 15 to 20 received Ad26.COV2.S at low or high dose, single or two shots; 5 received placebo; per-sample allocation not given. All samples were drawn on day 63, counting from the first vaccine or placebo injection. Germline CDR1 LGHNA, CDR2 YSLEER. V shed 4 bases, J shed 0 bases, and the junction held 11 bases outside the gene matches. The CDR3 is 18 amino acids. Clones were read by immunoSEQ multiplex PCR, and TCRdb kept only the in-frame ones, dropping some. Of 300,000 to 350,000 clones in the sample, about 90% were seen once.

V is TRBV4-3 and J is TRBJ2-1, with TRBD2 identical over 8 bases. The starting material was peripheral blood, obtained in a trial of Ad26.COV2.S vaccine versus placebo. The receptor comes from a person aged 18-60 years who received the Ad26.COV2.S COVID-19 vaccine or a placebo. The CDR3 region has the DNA TGCGCCAGCAGCCCTCGGTCGGTAGCGGGGAACTCCTACAATGAGCAGTTCTTC. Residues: CASSPRSVAGNSYNEQFF.